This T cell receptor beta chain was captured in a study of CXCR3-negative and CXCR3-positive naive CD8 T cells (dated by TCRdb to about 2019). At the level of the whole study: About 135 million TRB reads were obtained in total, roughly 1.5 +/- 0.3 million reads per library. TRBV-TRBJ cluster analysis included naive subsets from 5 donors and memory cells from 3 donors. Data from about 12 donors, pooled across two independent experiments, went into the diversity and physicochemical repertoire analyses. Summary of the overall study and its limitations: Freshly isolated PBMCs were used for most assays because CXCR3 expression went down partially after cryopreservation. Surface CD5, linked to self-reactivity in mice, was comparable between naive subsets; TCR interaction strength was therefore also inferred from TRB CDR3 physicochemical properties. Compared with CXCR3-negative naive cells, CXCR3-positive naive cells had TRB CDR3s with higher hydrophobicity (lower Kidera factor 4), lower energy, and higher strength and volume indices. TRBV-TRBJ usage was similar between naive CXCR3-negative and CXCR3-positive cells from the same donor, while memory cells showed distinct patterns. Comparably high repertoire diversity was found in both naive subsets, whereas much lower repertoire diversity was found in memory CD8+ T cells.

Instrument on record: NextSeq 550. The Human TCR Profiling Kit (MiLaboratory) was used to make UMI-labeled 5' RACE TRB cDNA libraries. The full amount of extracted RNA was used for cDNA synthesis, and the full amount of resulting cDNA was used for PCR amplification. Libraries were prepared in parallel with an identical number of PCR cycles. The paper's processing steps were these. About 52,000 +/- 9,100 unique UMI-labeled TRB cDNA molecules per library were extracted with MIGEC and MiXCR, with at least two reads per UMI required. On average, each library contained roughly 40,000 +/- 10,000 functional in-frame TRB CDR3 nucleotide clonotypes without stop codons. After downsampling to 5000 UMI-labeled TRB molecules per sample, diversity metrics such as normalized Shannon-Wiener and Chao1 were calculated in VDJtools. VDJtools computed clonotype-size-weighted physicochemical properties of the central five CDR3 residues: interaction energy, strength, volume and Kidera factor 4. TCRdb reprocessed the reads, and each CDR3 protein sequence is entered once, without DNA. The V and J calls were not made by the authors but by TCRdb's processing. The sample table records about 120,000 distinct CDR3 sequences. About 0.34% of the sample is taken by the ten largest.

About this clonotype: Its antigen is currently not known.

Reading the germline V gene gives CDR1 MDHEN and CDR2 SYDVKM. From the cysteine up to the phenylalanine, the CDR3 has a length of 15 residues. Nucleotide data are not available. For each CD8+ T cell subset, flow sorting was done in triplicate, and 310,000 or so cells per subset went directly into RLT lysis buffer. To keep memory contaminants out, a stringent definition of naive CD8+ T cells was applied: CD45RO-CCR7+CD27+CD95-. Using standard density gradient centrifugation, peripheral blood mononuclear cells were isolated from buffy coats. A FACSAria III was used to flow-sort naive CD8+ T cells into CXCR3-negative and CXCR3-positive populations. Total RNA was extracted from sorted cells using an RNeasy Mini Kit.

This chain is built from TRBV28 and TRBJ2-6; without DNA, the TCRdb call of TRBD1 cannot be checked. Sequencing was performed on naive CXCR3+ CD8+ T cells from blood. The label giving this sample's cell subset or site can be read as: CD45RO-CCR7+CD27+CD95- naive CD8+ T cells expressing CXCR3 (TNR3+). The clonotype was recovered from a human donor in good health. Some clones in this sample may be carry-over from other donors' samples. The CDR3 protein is CASTPSGPGANVLTF.